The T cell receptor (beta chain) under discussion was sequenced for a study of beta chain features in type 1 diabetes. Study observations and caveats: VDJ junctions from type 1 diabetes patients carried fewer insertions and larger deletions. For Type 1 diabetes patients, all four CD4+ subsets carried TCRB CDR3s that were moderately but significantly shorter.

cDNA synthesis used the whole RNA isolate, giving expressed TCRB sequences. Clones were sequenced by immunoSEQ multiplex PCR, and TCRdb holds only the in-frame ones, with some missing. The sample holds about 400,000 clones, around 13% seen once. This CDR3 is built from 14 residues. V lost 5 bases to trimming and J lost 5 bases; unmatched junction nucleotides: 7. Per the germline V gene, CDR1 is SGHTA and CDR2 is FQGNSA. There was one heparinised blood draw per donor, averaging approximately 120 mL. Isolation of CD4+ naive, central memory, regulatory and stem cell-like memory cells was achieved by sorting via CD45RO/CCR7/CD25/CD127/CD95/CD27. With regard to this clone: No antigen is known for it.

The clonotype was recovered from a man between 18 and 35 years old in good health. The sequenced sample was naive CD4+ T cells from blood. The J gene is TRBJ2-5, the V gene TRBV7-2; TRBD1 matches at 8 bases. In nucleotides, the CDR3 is TGTGCCAGCAGCCCCACAGGGGGAAGGGAGACCCAGTACTTC. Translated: CASSPTGGRETQYF.